Presented here are 18 T cell receptor beta chains from one specimen sequenced in a study of T cells in Graves' hyperthyroidism and ophthalmopathy. Researchers amplified the TCR beta CDR3 regions from RNA transcripts. TCR CDR3 regions were first amplified by RT-PCR with HTBI primers. TCRdb used MiXCR to reprocess the multiplex PCR reads, holding one entry per CDR3 protein. The sample carries about 290,000 distinct CDR3 sequences, approximately 17% recorded once. Sequencing input: blood. The source is a woman aged 55 to 70 with Graves' ophthalmopathy.

About this clonotype itself: At one boundary the junction diverges from the germline segment, which might be a read error. In nucleotides, the CDR3 is TGTACCAGCAGCCCCGGGACTCCCTCACAAGAGACCCAGTACTTC. Amino acids: CTSSPGTPSQETQYF. J is TRBJ2-5 and V is TRBV11-1, with a possible D match to TRBD2 (6 bases). The CDR3 spans 15 residues. CDR1 SGHAT and CDR2 FQDESV come from the germline V gene (reference sequence).

J is TRBJ1-4 and V is TRBV7-2; a weak D match, TRBD1 (5 bases). Germline CDR1 SGHTA, CDR2 FQGNSA. The CDR3 is 15 amino acids. V shed 2 bases and J shed 7 bases, with 14 bases lying between them. In DNA form, the CDR3 reads TGTGCCAGCAGCTTATACTGGGGGAGGGGTGAAAAACTGTTTTTT. Protein product: CASSLYWGRGEKLFF.

This chain connects TRBV27 to TRBJ2-7; 10 nucleotides match TRBD1. The CDR3 spans 14 residues. CDR1 is MNHEY, CDR2 SMNVEV, per germline (reference sequence). Trimming removed 5 bases from V and 2 bases from J; junction bases left unmatched: 3. The CDR3 spells CASSGTGEAYEQYF. CDR3 DNA: TGTGCCAGCAGTGGGACAGGGGAGGCCTACGAGCAGTACTTC.

This chain connects TRBV29-1 to TRBJ2-6, with D possibly TRBD1 on 5 matching bases. Germline CDR1 is SQVTM and CDR2 is ANQGSEA. The CDR3 loop spans 15 amino acids. The V end lost 6 bases, the J end lost 2 bases, and 14 bases lay between the germline ends. CDR3 coding DNA: TGCAGCGTCGCGCAGGGTTTCACTGGGGCCAACGTCCTGACTTTC. It yields the protein CSVAQGFTGANVLTF.

This clonotype appeared many times. V is TRBV12-3 or TRBV12-4 and J is TRBJ2-1; TRBD1 matches 8 bases. The CDR3 has 14 residues. V was clipped by 3 bases and J by 9 bases; unmatched bases: 7. CDR3 nucleotides: TGTGCCAGCAGTTTCATCAGGGGGCGGAGTGAGCAGTTCTTC. It is translated as CASSFIRGRSEQFF.

In this sample, this clonotype turned up many times. This rearrangement joins TRBV5-1 to TRBJ1-5, with 7 bases that match TRBD1. The CDR3 loop spans 14 amino acids. The germline V gene encodes CDR1 SGHRS and CDR2 YFSETQ. The J segment lost 9 bases and the V segment lost 0 bases, leaving 6 bases of the junction unmatched. The CDR3 sequence is CASSLETGVLPQHF. The CDR3 DNA reads TGCGCCAGCAGCTTGGAAACAGGGGTGCTGCCCCAGCATTTT.

The V and J genes are TRBV18 and TRBJ2-7, with TRBD2 matching 8 bases. The CDR3 is 15 residues long. CDR1 is KGHSH and CDR2 is LQKENI in the germline V gene. V lost 8 bases, J lost 0 bases, and 9 bases stayed unmatched. The CDR3 region has the DNA TGTGCCAGCGCCTGGGGGCGGGAGGACTCCTACGAGCAGTACTTC. Translation: CASAWGREDSYEQYF.

This clonotype occurred a few times. V and J are TRBV6-1 and TRBJ2-2; a weak D match, TRBD1 (6 bases). V lost 7 bases and J 6 bases, leaving 15 bases between the germline ends. The CDR3 spans 14 residues. Germline V gene lookup returns CDR1 MNHNS and CDR2 SASEGT. CDR3 in amino acids: CASIPQGRAGELFF. CDR3 coding DNA: TGTGCCAGCATCCCCCAGGGGCGCGCCGGGGAGCTGTTTTTT.

This clonotype was detected many times. This chain joins TRBV9 and TRBJ1-1; 9 bases align to TRBD1. Losses at the gene ends were 0 bases for V and 5 bases for J; bases not matched to a gene: 2. This CDR3 has 14 amino acids. Germline CDR1 is SGDLS and CDR2 is YYNGEE. Here the CDR3 reads CASSVEGQGTEAFF. The CDR3 DNA follows: TGTGCCAGCAGCGTAGAAGGACAGGGGACTGAAGCTTTCTTT.

The chain has TRBV18 and TRBJ1-1, with 9 bases aligning to TRBD1. CDR3 size: 15 residues. CDR1 KGHSH and CDR2 LQKENI come from the germline V gene. The J segment lost 8 bases and the V segment lost 1 base, leaving 8 bases of the junction unmatched. The CDR3 DNA sequence: TGTGCCAGCTCACCACTGGACAGGGGTTCGCAGGAAGCTTTCTTT. It is translated as CASSPLDRGSQEAFF.

This clonotype was observed at least ten times. The rearrangement joins TRBV5-1 to TRBJ1-2; TRBD1 matches 9 bases. The CDR3 loop spans 14 amino acids. Germline values: CDR1 SGHRS, CDR2 YFSETQ. Germline trimming cut 4 bases from V and 8 bases from J; bases unmatched to any gene: 9. CDR3 DNA: TGCGCCAGCAGCACCGGACAGGGGATACAGGGCTACACCTTC. Protein product: CASSTGQGIQGYTF.

This chain connects TRBV7-9 to TRBJ1-1, with unresolved D. The CDR3 is 15 amino acids. The V gene lost 10 bases and the J gene lost 4 bases, with 22 bases spanning the gap. In germline, CDR1 is SEHNR, CDR2 FQNEAQ (reference sequence). The CDR3 DNA is TGTGCCACCCACCGCGCGGACCCAAAAGGCACTGAAGCTTTCTTT. As protein: CATHRADPKGTEAFF.

This clonotype appeared a few times. The J gene is TRBJ2-7, the V gene TRBV28; perhaps TRBD1 as D (6 bases). The CDR3 spans 15 residues. Trimming stripped 7 bases from V and 0 bases from J, with 16 bases between. Looked up from germline, CDR1 is MDHEN and CDR2 is SYDVKM. CDR3: CASTSGQGRSYEQYF. The CDR3 DNA reads as TGTGCCAGCACCTCGGGGCAGGGGCGCTCCTACGAGCAGTACTTC.

This clonotype was counted only a few times. The chain joins TRBV29-1 to TRBJ2-7; tentatively, D is TRBD1 (6 bases). Per germline, CDR1 SQVTM and CDR2 ANQGSEA. This CDR3 comprises 13 residues. With 5 bases removed from V and 3 bases from J, the gap between germline ends came to 14 bases. The CDR3 coding sequence is TGCAGCGTTCTCGGGACAAGGGGCTACGAGCAGTACTTC. Protein: CSVLGTRGYEQYF.

This clonotype was seen ten or more times. This chain uses TRBV7-3 with TRBJ1-1, with TRBD1 as a possible D gene (6 bases). The CDR3 sequence is 14 residues long. From germline, CDR1 is SGHTA and CDR2 FQGTGA. Trimming stripped 5 bases from V and 5 bases from J, with 15 bases between. The CDR3 nucleotides are TGTGCCAGCAGCCCCATTACAGGGACGACTGAAGCTTTCTTT. Translating it yields CASSPITGTTEAFF.

The chain combines TRBV20-1 with TRBJ1-6, with a possible D match to TRBD1 (5 bases). The CDR3 consists of 16 residues. The ends were cut back, 0 bases at V and 3 bases at J, with 12 bases in the middle. The germline gives CDR1 DFQATT, CDR2 SNEGSKA (reference sequence). Written as DNA, the CDR3 is TGCAGTGCTAGAGATTGGAAGACAGACTATAATTCACCCCTCCACTTT. Its protein is CSARDWKTDYNSPLHF.

The chain is built from TRBV2 and TRBJ1-5; maybe TRBD1 (5 bases). The CDR3 has 16 amino acids. V was trimmed by 2 bases and J by 2 bases, leaving 13 bases between them. The germline gives CDR1 SNHLY, CDR2 FYNNEI. The DNA for the CDR3 is TGTGCCAGCAGTGAAATGGGGGGGGGTGGCAATCAGCCCCAGCATTTT. Amino acid sequence: CASSEMGGGGNQPQHF.

This clonotype was recorded many times. The chain carries TRBV7-8 and TRBJ1-5; TRBD1 aligns across 10 bases. The CDR3 covers 14 residues. Germline V gives CDR1 SGHVS, CDR2 FQNEAQ. The J segment lost 5 bases and the V segment lost 6 bases, leaving 4 bases of the junction unmatched. The CDR3 DNA sequence: TGTGCCAGCAGTCCCGGGACAGGGGATCAGCCCCAGCATTTT. It translates to CASSPGTGDQPQHF. The full variable domain, rest sourced from reference TRBV7-8 and TRBJ1-5, is GAGVSQSPRYKVAKRGQDVALRCDPISGHVSLFWYQQALGQGPEFLTYFQNEAQLDKSGLPSDRFFAERPEGSVSTLKIQRTQQEDSAVYLCASSPGTGDQPQHFGDGTRLSIL.